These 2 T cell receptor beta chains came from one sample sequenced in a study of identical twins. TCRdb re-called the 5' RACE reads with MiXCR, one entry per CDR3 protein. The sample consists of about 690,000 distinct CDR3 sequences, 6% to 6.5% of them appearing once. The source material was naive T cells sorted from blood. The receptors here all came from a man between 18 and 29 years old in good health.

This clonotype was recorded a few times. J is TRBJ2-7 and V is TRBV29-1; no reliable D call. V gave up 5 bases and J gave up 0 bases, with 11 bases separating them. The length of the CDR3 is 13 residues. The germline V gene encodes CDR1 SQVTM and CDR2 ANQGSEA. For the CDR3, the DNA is TGCAGCGTTCCTGGACGGTACTCCTACGAGCAGTACTTC. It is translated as CSVPGRYSYEQYF.

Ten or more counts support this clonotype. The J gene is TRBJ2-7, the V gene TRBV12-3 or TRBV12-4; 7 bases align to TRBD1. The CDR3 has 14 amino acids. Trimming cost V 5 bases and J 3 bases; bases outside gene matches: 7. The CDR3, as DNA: TGTGCCAGCAGTCGTACCGGGACAGACTACGAGCAGTACTTC. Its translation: CASSRTGTDYEQYF.